This is a list of T cell receptor beta chains from one sample in a study of beta chain features in type 1 diabetes. Clones were read by immunoSEQ multiplex PCR, and TCRdb kept only the in-frame ones, dropping some. The table includes around 600,000 clones, 9.5% to 15% detected once. The source material was naive CD4+ T cells from blood. Receptors originate from a man aged 30-40 years with type 1 diabetes. CDR3s include the opening cysteine and the closing phenylalanine or tryptophan. A D gene is named only where the DNA matches it firmly. The size of a clone is reported for some rows only, either as once, few or many, or as a class for expanded clones.

TRBV5-8	-	few	TRBJ2-5	TGTGCCAGCAGCGCCGTCGACGCGGAGACCCAGTACTTC	CASSAVDAETQYF
TRBV5-1	-	few	TRBJ1-5	TGCGCCAGCAGCCCGACAGGTCATAGCAATCAGCCCCAGCATTTT	CASSPTGHSNQPQHF
TRBV18	-	-	TRBJ1-5	TGTGCCAGCTCACCCTCAGGGCCAGGCCAGCCCCAGCATTTT	CASSPSGPGQPQHF
TRBV7-9	TRBD2	-	TRBJ2-7	TGTGCCAGCCTCCGGGAGGGTACCTCCTACGAGCAGTACTTC	CASLREGTSYEQYF
TRBV5-1	-	few	TRBJ1-5	TGCGCCAGCAGCTGGAGAACGGCGAATAGCAATCAGCCCCAGCATTTT	CASSWRTANSNQPQHF
TRBV6-6	-	few	TRBJ1-6	TGTGCCAGCAGGGGGACCTATAATTCACCCCTCCACTTT	CASRGTYNSPLHF
TRBV14	-	-	TRBJ2-1	TGTGCCAGCAGCCAAGTGGGCCGATACAATGAGCAGTTCTTC	CASSQVGRYNEQFF
TRBV5-6	-	few	TRBJ2-1	TGTGCCAGCAGCTTGGTTGGAGGCCGGAGCTCCTACAATGAGCAGTTCTTC	CASSLVGGRSSYNEQFF
TRBV10-3	TRBD1	few	TRBJ2-7	TGTGCCATCAGTGCCACCGGGACAGGGAACGAGCAGTACTTC	CAISATGTGNEQYF
TRBV5-1	-	-	TRBJ1-2	TGCGCCAGCAGCCCGGGGGCCCCTTTTGAGTATGGCTACACCTTC	CASSPGAPFEYGYTF